Sequencing of this T cell receptor (beta chain) was carried out in a study of tumor-infiltrating lymphocytes in oesophageal squamous cell carcinoma. Using its own MiXCR run on the reads, TCRdb lists one record per CDR3 protein. The sample includes roughly 11,000 distinct CDR3 sequences, roughly 60% of them seen just once. Looked up from germline, CDR1 is SGHAT and CDR2 is FQNNGV. The CDR3 sequence is 12 residues long. This clonotype originated in a female donor with esophageal squamous cell carcinoma. Sequencing was carried out using blood. This chain connects TRBV11-2 to TRBJ2-7; D is uncertain. The DNA end lines up better with TRBJ2-1; the J call may be wrong. Written as DNA, the CDR3 is TGTGCCAGCAGCTTCGGTATAAATGAGCAGTTCTTC. It translates to CASSFGINEQFF.